Included here is one TCR beta chain sequence, with context. This sample was taken from a study of shared clonotypes between healthy human individuals. Study as a whole: Each donor contributed plates that comprised three CD4 naive, three CD4 memory, two CD8 naive and one CD8 memory.

Assay: immunoSEQ multiplex PCR; the TCRdb copy retains only in-frame clones and omits some. The sample holds approximately 740,000 clones, over 65% seen once. The CDR3 covers 13 residues. The V end lost 3 bases, the J end lost 5 bases, and 9 bases lay between the germline ends. Per the germline V gene, CDR1 is SGHRS and CDR2 is YFSETQ. This clonotype was sampled from a woman aged 25 to 45 in good health. Source material: memory CD4+ T cells sorted from blood. Subset indicated: CD45RA-negative fraction. The chain recombines TRBV5-1 with TRBJ2-1, with D possibly TRBD2 on 6 matching bases. CDR3 protein: CASSSGLNNEQFF. CDR3 coding DNA: TGCGCCAGCAGCTCGGGACTTAACAATGAGCAGTTCTTC. The variable domain in full, completed from reference TRBV5-1 and TRBJ2-1, reads KAGVTQTPRYLIKTRGQQVTLSCSPISGHRSVSWYQQTPGQGLQFLFEYFSETQRNKGNFPGRFSGRQFSNSRSEMNVSTLELGDSALYLCASSSGLNNEQFFGPGTRLTVL.